The source of this T cell receptor (beta chain) is a study of cytomegalovirus exposure and HLA in healthy donors. Across the whole study: Later analysis reported that the 120 or so validation repertoires shared the platform of the approximately 690 first-cohort repertoires.

The CDR3 contains 14 residues. Germline V gives CDR1 SGDLS, CDR2 YYNGEE. Trimming stripped 3 bases from V and 5 bases from J, with 15 bases between. Sequencing used immunoSEQ multiplex PCR; TCRdb keeps in-frame clones, though not all of them. Here the sample spans 220,000 or so clones, 65% to 85% being singletons. Overall study results and limits: Rare sequences made up most TCRs, while some public TCRs were found in many donors.

For this clone: Its target is unknown.

Sequences were obtained from PBMCs. The chain links TRBV9 to TRBJ2-7; a possible D gene is TRBD2 (5 bases). The sequence derives from a woman aged 25 to 39 in good health and CMV-seropositive. This CDR3 is CASSAERERDEQYF. The CDR3 bases are TGTGCCAGCAGCGCAGAACGGGAACGCGACGAGCAGTACTTC.